These 32 T cell receptor beta chains originate from one sample sequenced in a study of blood T cell repertoires in COVID-19. Profiled with immunoSEQ multiplex PCR; TCRdb holds only in-frame clones, not every one. Of about 53,000 clones in the sample, roughly 88% were seen once. Material for sequencing was peripheral blood. Receptors originate from an elderly man with acute or convalescent COVID-19.

V usage is TRBV6-1 and J usage is TRBJ1-2; D unresolved. The germline V and J ends were trimmed by 0 bases and 8 bases, with 10 bases remaining between them. Looked up from germline, CDR1 is MNHNS and CDR2 is SASEGT. The CDR3 consists of 13 residues. This CDR3 is CASSEALERGYTF. Written as DNA, the CDR3 is TGTGCCAGCAGTGAAGCGCTCGAGCGCGGCTACACCTTC.

J is TRBJ2-2 and V is TRBV6-5; D is ambiguous. With 7 bases removed from V and 6 bases from J, the gap between germline ends came to 9 bases. In germline, CDR1 is MNHEY, CDR2 SVGAGI. The CDR3 loop spans 12 amino acids. CDR3 sequence: CASTNFPGELFF. The DNA of the CDR3 is TGTGCCAGCACTAATTTCCCCGGGGAGCTGTTTTTT.

In its sample, this clone was seen a few times. This chain connects TRBV2 to TRBJ1-2; D unresolved. The CDR3 extends over 14 amino acids. Germline CDR1 SNHLY, CDR2 FYNNEI. V shed 0 bases and J shed 4 bases, with 9 bases lying between them. For the CDR3, the DNA is TGTGCCAGCAGTGAAGCGGCGGGTCTCTATGGCTACACCTTC. Its protein is CASSEAAGLYGYTF.

This clone has a handful of counts. This chain joins TRBV10-1 and TRBJ1-1; 7 positions match TRBD1. V lost 4 bases to trimming and J lost 5 bases; unmatched junction nucleotides: 4. CDR1 is WNHNN, CDR2 SYGVQD, per germline (reference sequence). This CDR3 contains 13 residues. CDR3 nucleotide sequence: TGCGCCAGCAGTGCACAGGGGAGGACTGAAGCTTTCTTT. It translates to CASSAQGRTEAFF.

This clone has just one count. The chain employs TRBV5-1 and TRBJ1-2; the D gene is possibly TRBD1 (6 bases). This CDR3 comprises 14 residues. V was trimmed by 1 base and J by 2 bases, leaving 9 bases between them. The germline gives CDR1 SGHRS, CDR2 YFSETQ. CDR3 region: CASSLNQGNYGYTF. DNA of the CDR3: TGCGCCAGCAGCTTGAATCAGGGGAACTATGGCTACACCTTC.

V and J are TRBV19 and TRBJ2-1; 9 bases are a match to TRBD2. Germline-derived CDR1 and CDR2 are LNHDA and SQIVND (reference sequence). The CDR3 runs 17 residues. V lost 1 base to trimming and J lost 3 bases; unmatched junction nucleotides: 7. This CDR3 is CASSIAPRTSDYNEQFF. Written as DNA, the CDR3 is TGTGCCAGTAGTATAGCCCCGAGGACTAGCGACTACAATGAGCAGTTCTTC.

This CDR3 is CASSSRGGMDTQYF. The CDR3, as DNA: TGTGCCAGCAGCTCTCGGGGGGGAATGGATACGCAGTATTTT. This rearrangement joins TRBV11-2 to TRBJ2-3; 8 nucleotides line up with TRBD2. The CDR3 loop spans 14 amino acids. The trim removed 4 bases at V and 6 bases at J, leaving 6 bases unmatched. The germline CDR1 and CDR2 sequences are SGHAT and FQNNGV.

The V call is TRBV7-2, the J call TRBJ1-2; D not resolved. V dropped 1 base and J dropped 2 bases, with 8 bases sitting between them. From germline, CDR1 is SGHTA and CDR2 FQGNSA. This CDR3 spans 14 amino acids. Here the CDR3 reads CASSLVAENYGYTF. CDR3 nucleotide sequence: TGTGCCAGCAGCTTAGTCGCGGAAAACTATGGCTACACCTTC.

The rearrangement links TRBV12-3 or TRBV12-4 to TRBJ2-2, with unresolved D. The V and J ends lost 4 bases and 5 bases respectively, with 8 bases between them. CDR3 length equals 13 residues. CDR3 region: CASSSGRTGELFF. The CDR3 coding sequence is TGTGCCAGCAGTTCTGGGCGAACCGGGGAGCTGTTTTTT.

The V and J genes are TRBV5-4 and TRBJ2-7; no definite D call. Looked up from germline, CDR1 is SGHNT and CDR2 is YYREEE (reference sequence). The CDR3 length is 15 residues. V lost 4 bases and J 0 bases, leaving 14 bases between the germline ends. The CDR3 DNA follows: TGTGCCAGCAGCACATCCTCCTCTAGCTCCTACGAGCAGTACTTC. Translated, it gives CASSTSSSSSYEQYF.

This rearrangement joins TRBV3-1 (or the pseudogene TRBV3-2) to TRBJ2-3; tentatively, D is TRBD1 (5 bases). The CDR3 loop spans 17 amino acids. Germline V gene lookup returns CDR1 LGHDT and CDR2 YNNKEL (reference sequence). V shed 3 bases and J shed 2 bases, with 18 bases lying between them. This CDR3 reads CASSHLVVDSSTDTQYF. CDR3 sequence (DNA): TGTGCCAGCAGCCACCTAGTTGTTGACAGTTCCACAGATACGCAGTATTTT.

The chain recombines TRBV19 with TRBJ1-2; D might be TRBD1 (5 bases). Germline V gives CDR1 LNHDA, CDR2 SQIVND (reference sequence). CDR3 length equals 14 residues. V was cut by 3 bases and J by 4 bases, with 12 bases left in between. CDR3 bases: TGTGCCAGTAGTATGAGCAGGGTCGGCTATGGCTACACCTTC. Protein: CASSMSRVGYGYTF.

This chain links TRBV6-2 or TRBV6-3 with TRBJ2-1; TRBD2 matches 12 bases. V was clipped by 4 bases and J by 7 bases; unmatched bases: 11. Germline V lookup: CDR1 MNHEY, CDR2 SVGEGT. This CDR3 region has 17 residues. The CDR3 protein is CASSSNRLAGAGNEQFF. The DNA for the CDR3 is TGTGCCAGCAGTTCGAATAGACTAGCGGGGGCAGGGAATGAGCAGTTCTTC.

The CDR3 DNA is TGTGCCAGCATCCTACAGGGTGCCGCACAGACCCAGTACTTC. Translation: CASILQGAAQTQYF. The chain has TRBV28 and TRBJ2-5; possibly TRBD1 for D (6 bases). Germline V CDR1 and CDR2: MDHEN, SYDVKM. The CDR3 contains 14 residues. Trimming removed 7 bases at V and 6 bases at J, with 18 bases between. Supplemented by reference TRBV28 and TRBJ2-5, the full variable domain reads DVKVTQSSRYLVKRTGEKVFLECVQDMDHENMFWYRQDPGLGLRLIYFSYDVKMKEKGDIPEGYSVSREKKERFSLILESASTNQTSMYLCASILQGAAQTQYFGPGTRLLVL.

The rearrangement joins TRBV2 to TRBJ1-4; 7 nucleotides line up with TRBD1. Trimming cost V 8 bases and J 7 bases; bases outside gene matches: 4. Germline V lookup: CDR1 SNHLY, CDR2 FYNNEI. The CDR3 is 12 residues long. The CDR3 loop reads CASRQGGEKLFF. In DNA, the CDR3 is TGTGCCAGCCGACAGGGAGGTGAAAAACTGTTTTTT.

V gene TRBV2 combines with J gene TRBJ1-1; the match to TRBD1 covers 9 bases. The CDR3 runs to 14 residues. V was clipped by 6 bases and J by 2 bases; unmatched bases: 4. Germline CDR1 and CDR2: SNHLY and FYNNEI. This CDR3 is CASSGGQGNTEAFF. The CDR3 bases are TGTGCCAGCAGCGGGGGACAGGGCAACACTGAAGCTTTCTTT.

The chain recombines TRBV10-3 with TRBJ2-3; tentatively, D is TRBD2 (5 bases). This CDR3 spans 15 amino acids. Germline CDR1 reads ENHRY; CDR2 reads SYGVKD. V was cut by 5 bases and J by 0 bases, with 12 bases left in between. The CDR3 coding sequence is TGTGCCATCAGTTCGGACTCCCCTAGCACAGATACGCAGTATTTT. Translation: CAISSDSPSTDTQYF.

This chain joins TRBV6-5 and TRBJ2-7, with D perhaps TRBD1 (5 bases). This CDR3 region has 14 residues. V shed 5 bases and J shed 0 bases, with 11 bases lying between them. Germline V lookup: CDR1 MNHEY, CDR2 SVGAGI. The CDR3 sequence is CASSLGPVSYEQYF. The CDR3 bases are TGTGCCAGCAGTCTGGGGCCCGTCTCCTACGAGCAGTACTTC.

As for this clone: The junction departs from the called germline gene at one end, perhaps through a read error. The V gene is TRBV7-9, the J gene TRBJ1-1; D might be TRBD1 (6 bases). The CDR3 length is 14 residues. The germline V gene encodes CDR1 SEHNR and CDR2 FQNEAQ (reference sequence). CDR3 DNA sequence: TGTGCCAGCAGTTTAGGGGGGCGCGGGACTGAAGCTTTCTTT. Amino acids: CASSLGGRGTEAFF. The variable domain in full, with the rest retrieved from reference TRBV7-9 and TRBJ1-1, is DTGVSQNPRHKITKRGQNVTFRCDPISEHNRLYWYRQTLGQGPEFLTYFQNEAQLEKSRLLSDRFSAERPKGSFSTLEIQRTEQGDSAMYLCASSLGGRGTEAFFGQGTRLTVV.

This rearrangement joins TRBV5-1 to TRBJ2-5; TRBD2 agrees at 7 bases. The CDR3 consists of 16 residues. In germline, CDR1 is SGHRS, CDR2 YFSETQ. V lost 0 bases to trimming and J lost 4 bases; unmatched junction nucleotides: 9. CDR3 protein: CASSLAGAGTRETQYF. The CDR3 DNA sequence: TGCGCCAGCAGCTTGGCCGGAGCGGGGACGCGAGAGACCCAGTACTTC.

The gene calls are TRBV5-1 and TRBJ1-1; 9 positions match TRBD1. V dropped 0 bases and J dropped 8; count of bases not matched to a gene: 8. CDR1 SGHRS and CDR2 YFSETQ come from the germline V gene. The CDR3 runs 15 residues. The CDR3, as DNA: TGCGCCAGCAGCTTGGGGGGACAGGGCTATAAGGAAGCTTTCTTT. It yields the protein CASSLGGQGYKEAFF.

This chain uses TRBV20-1 with TRBJ2-3; 8 nucleotides agree with TRBD2. Germline assignment: CDR1 DFQATT and CDR2 SNEGSKA (reference sequence). The V and J ends lost 3 bases and 0 bases, in that order; junction bases with no gene match: 5. The CDR3 has 15 residues. CDR3 nucleotide sequence: TGCAGTGCTAGTCTGACTAGCGTTAGCACAGATACGCAGTATTTT. Amino acid sequence: CSASLTSVSTDTQYF.

V usage is TRBV11-3 and J usage is TRBJ1-2; weak D call: TRBD1 (6 bases). CDR3 length: 12 residues. Germline CDR1 reads SGHNT; CDR2 reads YENEEA. The germline V and J ends were trimmed by 4 bases and 8 bases, with 11 bases remaining between them. The CDR3 nucleotides read TGTGCCAGCAGCTATACAGGGTACGGCTACACCTTC. Residues: CASSYTGYGYTF.

J is TRBJ2-6 and V is TRBV5-8, with 7 bases matching TRBD1. The length of the CDR3 is 18 residues. V dropped 0 bases and J dropped 2; count of bases not matched to a gene: 8. CDR1 and CDR2 (germline): SGHTS, YDEGEE. In DNA form, the CDR3 reads TGTGCCAGCAGCTTGGCGGAGCCCCAGGGGGCTGGGGCCAACGTCCTGACTTTC. Translated, it gives CASSLAEPQGAGANVLTF.

The gene calls are TRBV6-2 or TRBV6-3 and TRBJ1-1; D not resolved. This CDR3 region has 14 residues. V gave up 2 bases and J gave up 6 bases, with 13 bases separating them. CDR1 and CDR2 from the germline V gene are MNHEY and SVGEGT. CDR3 bases: TGTGCCAGCAGTTACCCCGGGTCGAGCGCTGAAGCTTTCTTT. Its translation is CASSYPGSSAEAFF.

This clone has only one observation. The chain links TRBV6-4 to TRBJ2-3; 11 nucleotides agree with TRBD2. Germline loops: CDR1 MRHNA, CDR2 SNTAGT. The CDR3 is 16 residues long. J gave up 2 bases and V 6 bases, and 7 bases lay outside the gene matches. The CDR3 here is CASSPLAGAYTDTQYF. CDR3 nucleotide sequence: TGTGCCAGCAGCCCACTAGCGGGGGCCTACACAGATACGCAGTATTTT.

Comments on this clone: This specimen includes other DNA sequences encoding the same CDR3. The chain combines TRBV2 with TRBJ1-1, with D maybe TRBD1 (6 bases). Germline assignment: CDR1 SNHLY and CDR2 FYNNEI. Trimming took off 5 bases at V and 0 bases at J, with 10 bases between the two ends. The CDR3 spans 14 residues. CDR3 amino acids: CASSSQGMNTEAFF. The CDR3 coding sequence is TGTGCCAGCAGTTCACAGGGTATGAACACTGAAGCTTTCTTT. Together with reference TRBV2 and TRBJ1-1, the CDR3 gives the full variable domain: EPEVTQTPSHQVTQMGQEVILRCVPISNHLYFYWYRQILGQKVEFLVSFYNNEISEKSEIFDDQFSVERPDGSNFTLKIRSTKLEDSAMYFCASSSQGMNTEAFFGQGTRLTVV.

The V and J genes are TRBV28 and TRBJ2-6, with D perhaps matching TRBD2 (6 bases). Looked up from germline, CDR1 is MDHEN and CDR2 is SYDVKM. This CDR3 region has 16 residues. Between the trimmed V and J ends, which lost 7 bases and 2 bases, there was a span of 15 bases. This chain's CDR3 is CASTTGEEAGANVLTF. In DNA, the CDR3 is TGTGCCAGCACCACCGGGGAGGAAGCTGGGGCCAACGTCCTGACTTTC.

This clone has only one observation. The chain joins TRBV6-1 to TRBJ1-1, with 7 bases aligning to TRBD1. The junction had 7 bases not matched to a gene; V was cut back by 2 bases and J by 4 bases. The CDR3 loop spans 15 amino acids. Germline CDR1 is MNHNS and CDR2 is SASEGT. DNA of the CDR3: TGTGCCAGCAGTGAACGGGACAGAAGCGGCACTGAAGCTTTCTTT. Translating gives CASSERDRSGTEAFF.

The chain carries TRBV3-1 (or the pseudogene TRBV3-2) and TRBJ2-7; no firm D call. Germline loops: CDR1 LGHDT, CDR2 YNNKEL (reference sequence). The CDR3 spans 14 residues. Trimming shortened V by 4 bases and J by 0 bases, and 10 bases separated the two germline ends. This CDR3 reads CASSPRSSSYEQYF. The DNA for the CDR3 is TGTGCCAGCAGCCCGAGGTCCTCCTCCTACGAGCAGTACTTC.

The chain is built from TRBV7-9 and TRBJ1-1; D possibly corresponds to TRBD1 (6 bases). The CDR3 covers 13 residues. Trimming pared 5 bases from V and 4 bases from J, leaving 11 bases between. The germline CDR1 and CDR2 sequences are SEHNR and FQNEAQ (reference sequence). CDR3 amino acids: CASSPGGRTEAFF. CDR3 in DNA: TGTGCCAGCAGCCCCGGGGGGCGCACTGAAGCTTTCTTT.

The chain is built from TRBV5-5 and TRBJ1-3; 8 positions match TRBD1. The V gene end was trimmed by 6 bases and the J gene end by 4 bases; junction bases not matched to a gene: 9. CDR3 length: 15 amino acids. The germline V gene encodes CDR1 SGHKS and CDR2 YYEKEE (reference sequence). The CDR3 coding sequence is TGTGCCAGCACCTCACAGGGGGTCATGGGAAACACCATATATTTT. It codes for CASTSQGVMGNTIYF.